This is a list of T cell receptor beta chains from one sample in a study of blood T cell repertoires in COVID-19. TCRdb's copy holds only in-frame clones and misses some; the assay was immunoSEQ multiplex PCR. The sample contains some 370,000 clones, 90% of which appear only once. Sequencing used peripheral blood. Every receptor here comes from a man between 18 and 35 years old with active or convalescent COVID-19. CDR3s include the opening cysteine and the closing phenylalanine or tryptophan. A D gene is named only where the DNA matches it firmly. Clone size is stated in some rows and not others, as once, few, many or a class when expanded.

d_call	clone_size	j_call	v_call	cdr3_nt	cdr3_aa
TRBD1	-	TRBJ2-7	TRBV29-1	TGCAGCGTTGGACAGGGCGACGAGCAGTACTTC	CSVGQGDEQYF
-	-	TRBJ1-2	TRBV27	TGTGCCAGCAAGCCCCGGGGGGGTAACTATGGCTACACCTTC	CASKPRGGNYGYTF
-	-	TRBJ2-7	TRBV5-1	TGCGCCAGCAGCCCCGGGGGGCTTTCCTACGAGCAGTACTTC	CASSPGGLSYEQYF
-	-	TRBJ2-1	TRBV7-6	TGTGCCAGCTCCCGGGGGACGTCTTACAATGAGCAGTTCTTC	CASSRGTSYNEQFF
TRBD2	-	TRBJ2-3	TRBV9	TGTGCCAGCAGCAGCGTTGGACGAAGTCAGTGGACTAGCGGTAGCACAGATACGCAGTATTTT	CASSSVGRSQWTSGSTDTQYF
-	-	TRBJ2-7	TRBV29-1	TGCAGCGTTGAGGCGGGACCTATTTCCGAGCAGTACTTC	CSVEAGPISEQYF
-	-	TRBJ1-4	TRBV4-1	TGCGCCAGCAGTTTCGGGGTAACTAATGAAAAACTGTTTTTT	CASSFGVTNEKLFF
-	-	TRBJ1-4	TRBV5-4	TGTGCCAGCAGCTCGCTGGCCTCAGGGCTGGAAGAAAAACTGTTTTTT	CASSSLASGLEEKLFF
-	-	TRBJ2-1	TRBV28	TGTGCCAGCACCCGGGGGGCGCTCGGCGATGAGCAGTTCTTC	CASTRGALGDEQFF
TRBD1	-	TRBJ2-3	TRBV18	TGTGCCAGCTCATCGGGACAGTTAAGCACAGATACGCAGTATTTT	CASSSGQLSTDTQYF
-	-	TRBJ1-1	TRBV6-5	TGTGCCAGCAGTTACGGGGCCACTGAAGCTTTCTTT	CASSYGATEAFF
TRBD1	-	TRBJ2-1	TRBV7-6	TGTGCCAGCAGCTCGCCGGGACAGGGGGCAAATGAGCAGTTCTTC	CASSSPGQGANEQFF
TRBD2	-	TRBJ2-7	TRBV3-1/TRBV3-2	TGTGCCAGCAGCCAATCTCTAGCGGGGGCACAGGGCGAGCAGTACTTC	CASSQSLAGAQGEQYF
TRBD1	-	TRBJ1-1	TRBV19	TGTGCCAGTAGTACACGGACAGGGGTAAAAACTGAAGCTTTCTTT	CASSTRTGVKTEAFF
-	-	TRBJ1-4	TRBV9	TGTGCCAGCAGCGTACTGGGGGCGACTAATGAAAAACTGTTTTTT	CASSVLGATNEKLFF
-	-	TRBJ1-1	TRBV12-3/TRBV12-4	TGTGCCAGCAGTTTTTCTCCCGACACTGAAGCTTTCTTT	CASSFSPDTEAFF
-	-	TRBJ2-5	TRBV19	TGTGCCAGTAGTATCGGGGACTCCGGGGTAGAGACCCAGTACTTC	CASSIGDSGVETQYF
TRBD1	once	TRBJ1-6	TRBV28	TGTGCCAGCAGTTTATCATACGGGACAGGGATCTTTACACCCCTCCACTTT	CASSLSYGTGIFTPLHF
TRBD1	-	TRBJ2-7	TRBV5-1	TGCGCCAGCACCCCCGGGACAGGTGGGTACGAGCAGTACTTC	CASTPGTGGYEQYF